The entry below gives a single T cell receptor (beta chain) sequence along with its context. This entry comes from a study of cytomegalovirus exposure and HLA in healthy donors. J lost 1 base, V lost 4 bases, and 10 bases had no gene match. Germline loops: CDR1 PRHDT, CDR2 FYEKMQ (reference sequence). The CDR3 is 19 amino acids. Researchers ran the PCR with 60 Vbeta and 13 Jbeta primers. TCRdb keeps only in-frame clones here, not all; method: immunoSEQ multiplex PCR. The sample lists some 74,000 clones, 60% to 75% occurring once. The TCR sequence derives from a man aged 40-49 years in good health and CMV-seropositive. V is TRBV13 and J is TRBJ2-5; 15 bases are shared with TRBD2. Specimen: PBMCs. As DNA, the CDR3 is TGTGCCAGCAGCTCCCGGACTAGCGGGGGGGGATCCCTCCAAGAGACCCAGTACTTC. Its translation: CASSSRTSGGGSLQETQYF. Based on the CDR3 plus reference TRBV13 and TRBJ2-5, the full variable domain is AAGVIQSPRHLIKEKRETATLKCYPIPRHDTVYWYQQGPGQDPQFLISFYEKMQSDKGSIPDRFSAQQFSDYHSELNMSSLELGDSALYFCASSSRTSGGGSLQETQYFGPGTRLLVL.